Shown below are 7 T cell receptor beta chains from a single sample sequenced in a study of OX40 agonist ivuxolimab in advanced cancers. The repertoire was sequenced with immunoSEQ multiplex PCR; TCRdb's copy has only in-frame clones and lacks some. Of approximately 59,000 clones listed, approximately 89% were seen once; the top ten hold over 3%. Sequenced material: CD4+ or CD8+ T cells sorted from blood, taken in a trial of the OX40 agonist ivuxolimab. These receptors were obtained from an adult with an advanced solid tumor such as melanoma, head and neck, liver or kidney cancer.

The chain links TRBV5-4 to TRBJ2-3; TRBD2 matches 9 bases. From germline, CDR1 is SGHNT and CDR2 YYREEE (reference sequence). The CDR3 spans 16 residues. The V and J ends lost 4 bases and 2 bases, in that order; junction bases with no gene match: 8. The CDR3 reads CASSTRLAETTDTQYF. Written as DNA, the CDR3 is TGTGCCAGCAGCACAAGACTAGCGGAAACCACAGATACGCAGTATTTT.

The chain couples TRBV20-1 to TRBJ2-3; no definite D call. Germline V gene sequence: CDR1 DFQATT, CDR2 SNEGSKA (reference sequence). V was pared by 1 base and J by 5 bases, with 4 bases between. The CDR3 is 11 residues long. CDR3 DNA: TGCAGTGCTAGAGGTGGAGATACGCAGTATTTT. This gives the protein CSARGGDTQYF.

This chain links TRBV10-3 with TRBJ2-6; D is perhaps TRBD1 (5 bases). Germline CDR1 and CDR2: ENHRY and SYGVKD. This CDR3 spans 18 amino acids. The V end was cut by 0 bases, the J end by 0 bases, with 12 bases between. CDR3 DNA sequence: TGTGCCATCAGTGAGTCCGCAGGGCAGTCCTCTGGGGCCAACGTCCTGACTTTC. Translating it yields CAISESAGQSSGANVLTF.

This clone was seen more than once but under ten times. The chain joins TRBV6-1 to TRBJ1-5; 9 bases match TRBD1. This CDR3 is 13 amino acids long. J gave up 6 bases and V 6 bases, and 3 bases lay outside the gene matches. Germline values: CDR1 MNHNS, CDR2 SASEGT. CDR3 protein: CASRTGGFQPQHF. The DNA of the CDR3 is TGTGCCAGCAGGACAGGGGGTTTTCAGCCCCAGCATTTT.

V is TRBV18 and J is TRBJ2-3, with 11 bases that match TRBD2. J lost 1 base, V lost 3 bases, and 3 bases had no gene match. Germline V gives CDR1 KGHSH, CDR2 LQKENI. CDR3 length: 16 amino acids. CDR3: CASSPTGLAGTDTQYF. The CDR3 DNA reads as TGTGCCAGCTCACCGACGGGACTAGCGGGCACAGATACGCAGTATTTT.

The chain employs TRBV7-2 and TRBJ2-5, with TRBD1 matching over 10 bases. The J call may be faulty, since TRBJ2-7 better matches the DNA end. The CDR3 extends over 15 amino acids. Germline V lookup: CDR1 SGHTA, CDR2 FQGNSA. CDR3 sequence: CASSFLRQGAYEQYF. CDR3 in DNA: TGTGCCAGCAGCTTCTTGAGACAGGGGGCTTACGAGCAGTACTTC.

The chain couples TRBV19 to TRBJ1-1; 9 nucleotides line up with TRBD1. This CDR3 has 15 amino acids. J lost 3 bases, V lost 5 bases, and 7 bases had no gene match. Germline CDR1 LNHDA, CDR2 SQIVND (reference sequence). The CDR3 region has the DNA TGTGCCAGTAGTCTTACAGGGGGCTCGGACACTGAAGCTTTCTTT. Translated: CASSLTGGSDTEAFF.